A selection of T cell receptor beta chains follows, all from one sample in a study of T cell responses to AZD1222 COVID-19 vaccine. Using immunoSEQ multiplex PCR, the repertoire was profiled, and TCRdb retains in-frame clones only, with some absent. Here the sample spans around 50,000 clones, around four fifths being singletons. The sequences come from peripheral blood, collected on day 0 of AZD1222 vaccination. The source is an adult in good health. Each CDR3 is given with its conserved first and last residue. Fields, in order: V gene, J gene, clone size, D gene, CDR3 protein, CDR3 DNA. A D gene is named only where the DNA matches it firmly. Rows give clone size only sometimes, using once, few, many, or a class for an expanded clone.

v_gene: TRBV7-2; j_gene: TRBJ2-7; abundance: NA; d_gene: NA; CDR3aa: CASSLDWTAYEQYF; CDR3nt: TGTGCCAGCAGCTTAGACTGGACGGCCTACGAGCAGTACTTC
v_gene: TRBV7-8; j_gene: TRBJ1-6; abundance: NA; d_gene: NA; CDR3aa: CASQWGANSPLHF; CDR3nt: TGTGCCAGCCAGTGGGGGGCGAATTCACCCCTCCACTTT
v_gene: TRBV2; j_gene: TRBJ1-6; abundance: NA; d_gene: TRBD1; CDR3aa: CASSRQGVALHF; CDR3nt: TGTGCCAGCAGTCGGCAGGGGGTAGCCCTCCACTTT
v_gene: TRBV24-1; j_gene: TRBJ2-7; abundance: NA; d_gene: TRBD1; CDR3aa: CATSDPGTGAYEQYF; CDR3nt: TGTGCCACCAGTGACCCCGGGACAGGGGCCTACGAGCAGTACTTC
v_gene: TRBV29-1; j_gene: TRBJ2-7; abundance: NA; d_gene: TRBD1; CDR3aa: CSVGGQSSYEQYF; CDR3nt: TGCAGCGTTGGGGGACAGAGCTCCTACGAGCAGTACTTC
v_gene: TRBV27; j_gene: TRBJ2-1; abundance: NA; d_gene: TRBD2; CDR3aa: CASSYSGLANEQFF; CDR3nt: TGTGCCAGCAGTTATTCGGGACTAGCGAACGAGCAGTTCTTC
v_gene: TRBV4-3; j_gene: TRBJ1-2; abundance: NA; d_gene: NA; CDR3aa: CASSQSDRDYGYTF; CDR3nt: TGCGCCAGCAGCCAATCAGACAGAGACTATGGCTACACCTTC
v_gene: TRBV29-1; j_gene: TRBJ1-1; abundance: NA; d_gene: NA; CDR3aa: CSVASSTEAFF; CDR3nt: TGCAGCGTTGCGTCTTCCACTGAAGCTTTCTTT
v_gene: TRBV10-2; j_gene: TRBJ2-1; abundance: NA; d_gene: NA; CDR3aa: CASSERRGSTYNEQFF; CDR3nt: TGCGCCAGCAGTGAGCGGCGAGGAAGCACGTACAATGAGCAGTTCTTC
v_gene: TRBV5-4; j_gene: TRBJ2-7; abundance: NA; d_gene: TRBD1; CDR3aa: CASSLPGQGSLEQYF; CDR3nt: TGTGCCAGCAGCTTGCCGGGACAGGGCTCTCTCGAGCAGTACTTC
v_gene: TRBV3-1/TRBV3-2; j_gene: TRBJ2-3; abundance: NA; d_gene: TRBD2; CDR3aa: CASSHRLAGGDADTQYF; CDR3nt: TGTGCCAGCAGCCATCGTCTAGCGGGAGGGGACGCAGATACGCAGTATTTT
v_gene: TRBV6-1; j_gene: TRBJ1-5; abundance: NA; d_gene: TRBD1; CDR3aa: CASSGYRGISNQPQHF; CDR3nt: TGTGCCAGCAGTGGGTACAGGGGCATTAGCAATCAGCCCCAGCATTTT
v_gene: TRBV7-2; j_gene: TRBJ2-7; abundance: NA; d_gene: NA; CDR3aa: CASSSHQDHEQYF; CDR3nt: TGTGCCAGCAGCTCCCATCAGGACCACGAGCAGTACTTC
v_gene: TRBV6-2/TRBV6-3; j_gene: TRBJ2-1; abundance: NA; d_gene: TRBD2; CDR3aa: CASTPRLAGDNEQFF; CDR3nt: TGTGCCAGCACCCCGAGGCTAGCGGGCGACAATGAGCAGTTCTTC
v_gene: TRBV19; j_gene: TRBJ1-4; abundance: NA; d_gene: NA; CDR3aa: CASSPQGIEKLFF; CDR3nt: TGTGCCAGTAGTCCACAGGGAATTGAAAAACTGTTTTTT
v_gene: TRBV19; j_gene: TRBJ1-3; abundance: NA; d_gene: TRBD1; CDR3aa: CASSVTGGDGNTIYF; CDR3nt: TGTGCCAGTAGTGTCACAGGGGGCGACGGAAACACCATATATTTT
v_gene: TRBV4-3; j_gene: TRBJ2-7; abundance: NA; d_gene: NA; CDR3aa: CASSQGDRSFEQYF; CDR3nt: TGCGCCAGCAGCCAAGGCGACAGGTCCTTCGAGCAGTACTTC
v_gene: TRBV4-2; j_gene: TRBJ2-6; abundance: NA; d_gene: NA; CDR3aa: CASSQDTGKGGANVLTF; CDR3nt: TGTGCCAGCAGCCAAGATACAGGAAAAGGTGGGGCCAACGTCCTGACTTTC
v_gene: TRBV7-3; j_gene: TRBJ2-5; abundance: NA; d_gene: NA; CDR3aa: CASSLSPASPETQYF; CDR3nt: TGTGCCAGCAGCTTAAGCCCCGCTTCTCCCGAGACCCAGTACTTC
v_gene: TRBV6-5; j_gene: TRBJ1-2; abundance: NA; d_gene: NA; CDR3aa: CASSFQGVGYGYTF; CDR3nt: TGTGCCAGCAGTTTCCAGGGAGTTGGGTATGGCTACACCTTC
v_gene: TRBV7-2; j_gene: TRBJ1-5; abundance: NA; d_gene: NA; CDR3aa: CASSPGVSQPQHF; CDR3nt: TGTGCCAGCAGCCCCGGGGTTTCCCAGCCCCAGCATTTT
v_gene: TRBV24-1; j_gene: TRBJ2-1; abundance: NA; d_gene: NA; CDR3aa: CATSVLASDEQFF; CDR3nt: TGTGCCACCAGTGTCCTAGCTTCCGATGAGCAGTTCTTC
v_gene: TRBV7-2; j_gene: TRBJ2-2; abundance: NA; d_gene: NA; CDR3aa: CASSLNGFHTGELFF; CDR3nt: TGTGCCAGCAGCTTGAATGGCTTTCACACCGGGGAGCTGTTTTTT
v_gene: TRBV19; j_gene: TRBJ1-1; abundance: NA; d_gene: NA; CDR3aa: CASSEQGYRNTEAFF; CDR3nt: TGTGCCAGTAGTGAACAGGGCTACAGGAACACTGAAGCTTTCTTT
v_gene: TRBV4-3; j_gene: TRBJ2-7; abundance: once; d_gene: NA; CDR3aa: CASSFHPGTTYEQYF; CDR3nt: TGCGCCAGCAGCTTCCACCCCGGGACGACCTACGAGCAGTACTTC
v_gene: TRBV18; j_gene: TRBJ1-5; abundance: NA; d_gene: NA; CDR3aa: CASSPRGQGSNQPQHF; CDR3nt: TGTGCCAGCTCACCACGCGGCCAGGGGAGCAATCAGCCCCAGCATTTT
v_gene: TRBV19; j_gene: TRBJ2-1; abundance: NA; d_gene: NA; CDR3aa: CASSIGWESYNEQFF; CDR3nt: TGTGCCAGTAGTATAGGGTGGGAGAGCTACAATGAGCAGTTCTTC
v_gene: TRBV7-9; j_gene: TRBJ1-4; abundance: NA; d_gene: NA; CDR3aa: CASSPGLATNEKLFF; CDR3nt: TGTGCCAGCAGTCCAGGGTTGGCCACTAATGAAAAACTGTTTTTT
v_gene: TRBV2; j_gene: TRBJ2-3; abundance: NA; d_gene: TRBD1; CDR3aa: CASNGDRGQDTQYF; CDR3nt: TGTGCCAGCAACGGGGACAGGGGGCAAGATACGCAGTATTTT
v_gene: TRBV4-1; j_gene: TRBJ1-1; abundance: NA; d_gene: NA; CDR3aa: CASSQEFGRGSTEAFF; CDR3nt: TGCGCCAGCAGCCAAGAATTCGGCAGGGGATCGACTGAAGCTTTCTTT
v_gene: TRBV27; j_gene: TRBJ2-2; abundance: NA; d_gene: TRBD2; CDR3aa: CASSLIRGGRDTGELFF; CDR3nt: TGTGCCAGCAGTTTAATTCGGGGGGGCAGGGACACCGGGGAGCTGTTTTTT
v_gene: TRBV3-1/TRBV3-2; j_gene: TRBJ2-2; abundance: NA; d_gene: NA; CDR3aa: CASSRLLNTGELFF; CDR3nt: TGTGCCAGCAGCCGGCTCCTGAACACCGGGGAGCTGTTTTTT